This TCR beta chain emerged from a study of cytomegalovirus exposure and HLA in healthy donors. V lost 7 bases to trimming and J lost 1 base, with 22 bases between them. The CDR3 spans 17 residues. CDR1 is SNHLY, CDR2 FYNNEI, per germline. Profiled with immunoSEQ multiplex PCR; TCRdb holds only in-frame clones, not every one. The data show about 160,000 clones, roughly nine tenths seen once. Sequencing used PBMCs. The rearrangement joins TRBV2 to TRBJ2-5; D is possibly TRBD2 (6 bases). This clonotype was sampled from a woman under 30 in good health and CMV-seropositive. The CDR3 loop is CASKVGVGGVVQETQYF. DNA of the CDR3: TGTGCCAGCAAAGTAGGTGTTGGCGGGGTGGTCCAAGAGACCCAGTACTTC.